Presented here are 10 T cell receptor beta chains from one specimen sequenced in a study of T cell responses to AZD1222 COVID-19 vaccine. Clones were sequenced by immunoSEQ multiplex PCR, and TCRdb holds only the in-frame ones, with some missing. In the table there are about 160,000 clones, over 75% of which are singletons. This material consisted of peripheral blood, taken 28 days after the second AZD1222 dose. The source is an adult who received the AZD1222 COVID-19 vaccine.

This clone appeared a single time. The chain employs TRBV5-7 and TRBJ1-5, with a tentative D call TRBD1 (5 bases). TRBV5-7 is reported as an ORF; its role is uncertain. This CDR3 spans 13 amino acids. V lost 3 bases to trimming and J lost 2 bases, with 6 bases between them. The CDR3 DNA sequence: TGTGCCAGCAGCTGGGACTGCAATCAGCCCCAGCATTTT. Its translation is CASSWDCNQPQHF.

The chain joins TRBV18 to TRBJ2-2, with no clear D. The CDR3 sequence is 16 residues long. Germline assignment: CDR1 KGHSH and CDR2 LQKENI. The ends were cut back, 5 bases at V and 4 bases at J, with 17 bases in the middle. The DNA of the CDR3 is TGTGCCAGCTCATCCCGGGCGGAACGTGGCACCGGGGAGCTGTTTTTT. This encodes CASSSRAERGTGELFF.

For the CDR3, the DNA is TGTGCCAGTAGTACAGCCGGGACTAGCGGGACCCGATTGTACAATGAGCAGTTCTTC. Translation: CASSTAGTSGTRLYNEQFF. This chain links TRBV19 with TRBJ2-1; TRBD2 agrees at 13 bases. Unmatched junction bases numbered 13, after V lost 4 bases and J lost 4 bases. The CDR3 has 19 amino acids. Looked up from germline, CDR1 is LNHDA and CDR2 is SQIVND (reference sequence).

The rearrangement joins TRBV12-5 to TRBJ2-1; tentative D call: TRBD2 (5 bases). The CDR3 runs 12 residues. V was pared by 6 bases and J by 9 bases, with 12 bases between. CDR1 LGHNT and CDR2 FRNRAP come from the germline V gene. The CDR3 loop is CASGLLEGEQFF. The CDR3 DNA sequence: TGTGCTAGTGGCCTGCTAGAGGGTGAGCAGTTCTTC.

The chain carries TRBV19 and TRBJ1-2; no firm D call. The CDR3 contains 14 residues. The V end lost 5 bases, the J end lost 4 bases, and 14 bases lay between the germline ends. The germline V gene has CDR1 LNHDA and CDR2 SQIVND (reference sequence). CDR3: CASSPQQLVYGYTF. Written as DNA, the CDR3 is TGTGCCAGTAGTCCTCAACAGCTAGTCTATGGCTACACCTTC.

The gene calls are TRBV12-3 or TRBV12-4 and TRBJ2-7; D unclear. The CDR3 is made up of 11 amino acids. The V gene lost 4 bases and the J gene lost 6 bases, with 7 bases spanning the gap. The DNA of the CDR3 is TGTGCCAGCAGTTCCGAAGGCGAGCAGTACTTC. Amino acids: CASSSEGEQYF.

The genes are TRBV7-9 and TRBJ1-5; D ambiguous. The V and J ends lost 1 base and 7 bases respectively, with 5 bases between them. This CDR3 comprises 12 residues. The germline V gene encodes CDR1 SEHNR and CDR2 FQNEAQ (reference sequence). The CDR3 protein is CASSLGVQPQHF. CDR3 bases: TGTGCCAGCAGCTTAGGGGTGCAGCCCCAGCATTTT.

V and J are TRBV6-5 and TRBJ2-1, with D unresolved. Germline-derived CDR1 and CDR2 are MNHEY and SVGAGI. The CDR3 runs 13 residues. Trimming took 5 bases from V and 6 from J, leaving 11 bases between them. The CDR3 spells CASSPSWGNEQFF. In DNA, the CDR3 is TGTGCCAGCAGTCCCTCGTGGGGCAATGAGCAGTTCTTC.

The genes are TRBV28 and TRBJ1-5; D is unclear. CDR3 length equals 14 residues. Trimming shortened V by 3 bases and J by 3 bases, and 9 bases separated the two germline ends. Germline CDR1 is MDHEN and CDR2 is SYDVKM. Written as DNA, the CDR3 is TGTGCCAGCAGTTTCCTGGATAACAATCAGCCCCAGCATTTT. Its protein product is CASSFLDNNQPQHF.

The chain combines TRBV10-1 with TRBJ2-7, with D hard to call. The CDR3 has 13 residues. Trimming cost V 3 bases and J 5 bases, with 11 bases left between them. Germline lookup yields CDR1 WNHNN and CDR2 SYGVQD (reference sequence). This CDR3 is CASSDRLTDEQYF. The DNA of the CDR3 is TGCGCCAGCAGTGATCGCCTTACGGACGAGCAGTACTTC.